These T cell receptor beta chains were read from a single sample in a study of T cell responses to AZD1222 COVID-19 vaccine. Generated by immunoSEQ multiplex PCR, the TCRdb table keeps only in-frame clones and is missing some. The table shows 140,000 to 150,000 clones, with around nine tenths occurring only once. The specimen was peripheral blood, collected on day 0 of AZD1222 vaccination. All receptors derive from an adult in good health. CDR3s include the opening cysteine and the closing phenylalanine or tryptophan. The D gene is left open where the match is weak. Size values are once, few and many counts, or a class for expanded clones, and some rows have none.

j_call | clone_size | v_call | d_call | cdr3_nt | cdr3_aa
TRBJ1-6 | . | TRBV11-3 | TRBD1 | TGTGCCAGCAGCTTAGCCCCAGGGGGTAATTCACCCCTCCACTTT | CASSLAPGGNSPLHF
TRBJ2-7 | . | TRBV10-1 | TRBD2 | TGCGCCAGCAGCCAAGCGGGAACCTACGGACAGTACTTC | CASSQAGTYGQYF
TRBJ1-2 | . | TRBV5-4 | TRBD1 | TGTGCCAGCAGCCCAGGGGGTAGTGGCTACACCTTC | CASSPGGSGYTF
TRBJ1-3 | . | TRBV19 | TRBD1 | TGTGCCAGTAGCCAGGGACAGAGCTCTGGAAACACCATATATTTT | CASSQGQSSGNTIYF
TRBJ2-7 | . | TRBV11-2 | TRBD1 | TGTGCCAGCAGCTTAGAGGGGGACAGCTCCTACGAGCAGTACTTC | CASSLEGDSSYEQYF
TRBJ2-3 | . | TRBV11-3 | . | TGTGCCAGCAGCGCCCGGGACTCAGAAGATACGCAGTATTTT | CASSARDSEDTQYF
TRBJ2-1 | . | TRBV7-9 | TRBD2 | TGTGCCAGCGAGATGTCCGGGACTACGGAGAATGAGCAGTTCTTC | CASEMSGTTENEQFF
TRBJ1-5 | . | TRBV28 | TRBD1 | TGTGCCAGCAGTTCCCCGGCCTCCGGGACAGGGAAGGCGCAGCCCCAGCATTTT | CASSSPASGTGKAQPQHF
TRBJ2-7 | once | TRBV14 | TRBD1 | TGTGCCAGCAGGGGACAGGGTGTCCACGAGCAGTACTTC | CASRGQGVHEQYF
TRBJ1-4 | once | TRBV18 | . | TGTGCCAGCTCATCGGTAGTGACTAATGAAAAACTGTTTTTT | CASSSVVTNEKLFF
TRBJ2-4 | . | TRBV7-3 | TRBD1 | TGTGCCAGCAGCTCTGACCCCACTGGGGCAGGGGGCGCTAAGGACATTCAGTACTTC | CASSSDPTGAGGAKDIQYF
TRBJ2-1 | . | TRBV5-1 | . | TGCGCCAGCGCTTGGCAGTACAATGAGCAGTTCTTC | CASAWQYNEQFF
TRBJ2-5 | medium-sized | TRBV29-1 | TRBD2 | TGCAGCGTTGTCGAAGCGGGGGAAGAGACCCAGTACTTC | CSVVEAGEETQYF
TRBJ2-7 | . | TRBV5-1 | TRBD1 | TGCGCCAGCAGCTTGAGGACAGGCGATCCCTACGAGCAGTACTTC | CASSLRTGDPYEQYF
TRBJ2-7 | . | TRBV28 | . | TGTGCCAGCAGTTTTAGGGCACCCTACGAGCAGTACTTC | CASSFRAPYEQYF
TRBJ1-2 | . | TRBV5-4 | TRBD1 | TGTGCCAGCAGCTCGGGGACAGGGGTAGCCTTTGGCTATGGCTACACCTTC | CASSSGTGVAFGYGYTF
TRBJ2-1 | once | TRBV19 | . | TGTGCCAGTAGTCTACAGACTTACAATGAGCAGTTCTTC | CASSLQTYNEQFF
TRBJ2-4 | . | TRBV12-3/TRBV12-4 | . | TGTGCCAGCAGTTTAGGGGTTTACATTCAGTACTTC | CASSLGVYIQYF
TRBJ2-7 | . | TRBV5-1 | . | TGCGCCAGCAGCTTGGACAGGAGGGCAGGGGGGCAGTACTTC | CASSLDRRAGGQYF
TRBJ1-1 | . | TRBV5-1 | . | TGCGCCAGCAGCTCGGGTCTCCCATTCGAAACTGAAGCTTTCTTT | CASSSGLPFETEAFF
TRBJ2-3 | . | TRBV7-8 | TRBD2 | TGTGCCAGCAGCATCTTAGCGGGGAGGGGCACAGATACGCAGTATTTT | CASSILAGRGTDTQYF
TRBJ2-1 | once | TRBV11-2 | . | TGTGCCAGCAGCCTAGCTTCTTCCTACAATGAGCAGTTCTTC | CASSLASSYNEQFF
TRBJ2-3 | . | TRBV29-1 | . | TGCAGCGTCGCCGCTAGGAAAACTAGCACAGATACGCAGTATTTT | CSVAARKTSTDTQYF
TRBJ2-5 | . | TRBV20-1 | . | TGCAGTGCCCTGCAGGAGACCCAGTACTTC | CSALQETQYF
TRBJ1-5 | . | TRBV21-1 | . | TGTGCCATCCTACGGGAGGTGGTATGGGGCAATCAGCCCCAGCATTTT | CAILREVVWGNQPQHF
TRBJ2-1 | . | TRBV1 | . | TGCACCAGCACTGGGACTAGCGGGGTCAATGAGCAGTTCTTC | CTSTGTSGVNEQFF
TRBJ1-1 | . | TRBV27 | . | TGTGCCAGCAGTTTTACTCAGGGTAACACTGAAGCTTTCTTT | CASSFTQGNTEAFF
TRBJ2-5 | few | TRBV7-2 | TRBD2 | TGTGCCAGCAGCTTATACGGGGGGGCCAGGGAGACCCAGTACTTC | CASSLYGGARETQYF
TRBJ1-1 | . | TRBV5-1 | TRBD1 | TGCGCCAGCAGCTTAAGGGGACAGGGGACCCCTGGGCTGACTGAAGCTTTCTTT | CASSLRGQGTPGLTEAFF
TRBJ1-3 | . | TRBV28 | TRBD1 | TGTGCCAGCAGTCAAGGGACAGCCTCTGGAAACACCATATATTTT | CASSQGTASGNTIYF
TRBJ2-3 | . | TRBV7-2 | . | TGTGCCAGCAGCCCCCGAAGGGTAGATACGCAGTATTTT | CASSPRRVDTQYF
TRBJ2-1 | . | TRBV5-4 | . | TGTGCCAGCAGCTTGGAGGTCTCGAGGGAGTTCTTC | CASSLEVSREFF
TRBJ1-1 | . | TRBV6-5 | . | TGTGCCAGCAGTTACTCCCCTTGGGGGGGGACCACTGAAGCTTTCTTT | CASSYSPWGGTTEAFF
TRBJ1-5 | . | TRBV21-1 | . | TGTGCCAGCAGCAAAGTGGGACAGGATCAGCCCCAGCATTTT | CASSKVGQDQPQHF
TRBJ1-3 | once | TRBV11-3 | . | TGTGCCAGCAGCTTACGGGGGAGAGCTGGAAACACCATATATTTT | CASSLRGRAGNTIYF
TRBJ1-4 | . | TRBV5-8 | . | TGTGCCAGCAGCCCGCAGGCCTCGGGTAATGAAAAACTGTTTTTT | CASSPQASGNEKLFF
TRBJ1-3 | . | TRBV19 | . | TGTGCCACGAGACAGGCCCCCTCTGGAAACACCATATATTTT | CATRQAPSGNTIYF
TRBJ1-5 | . | TRBV7-8 | . | TGTGCCAGCAGCTTATTAGGGGGAGCGAATAGCAATCAGCCCCAGCATTTT | CASSLLGGANSNQPQHF
TRBJ2-7 | . | TRBV7-9 | . | TGTGCCAGCAGCTTAGACGGGACCTACGAGCAGTACTTC | CASSLDGTYEQYF
TRBJ1-2 | . | TRBV13 | . | TGTGCCAGCAGCAAACGCGGACAGAACTATGGCTACACCTTC | CASSKRGQNYGYTF
TRBJ1-5 | few | TRBV6-1 | . | TGTGCCAGCAGCGAAACTTCGGGGGGCAGAGGGCAGCCCCAGCATTTT | CASSETSGGRGQPQHF
TRBJ2-3 | . | TRBV9 | . | TGTGCCAGCAGCGTCCGGGCGACTAGCACAGATACGCAGTATTTT | CASSVRATSTDTQYF
TRBJ1-2 | . | TRBV29-1 | . | TGCAGCGTCCAAACCGGGAGTAATGGCTACACCTTC | CSVQTGSNGYTF
TRBJ2-1 | . | TRBV2 | . | TGTGCCAGCAGTGAAATGGGCAATGAGCAGTTCTTC | CASSEMGNEQFF
TRBJ2-5 | . | TRBV18 | . | TGTGCCAGCTCACACAGGGACGGTGAGACCCAGTACTTC | CASSHRDGETQYF
TRBJ2-7 | . | TRBV5-1 | TRBD1 | TGCGCCAGCAGCTCACAGGGGGGCCCCTACGAGCAGTACTTC | CASSSQGGPYEQYF
TRBJ1-6 | . | TRBV5-1 | . | TGCGCCAGCAGCTTGACAGGTTCACCCCTCCACTTT | CASSLTGSPLHF
TRBJ1-6 | . | TRBV7-9 | TRBD1 | TGTGCCAGCAGCCAGGACAGGGCGAATTCACCCCTCCACTTT | CASSQDRANSPLHF
TRBJ2-7 | . | TRBV7-9 | . | TGTGCCAGCAGTCGCGGGGGACAGCCTTCCTACGAGCAGTACTTC | CASSRGGQPSYEQYF
TRBJ2-1 | . | TRBV10-3 | . | TGTGCCATCAGCGACTTTGGGCTCGACAATGAGCAGTTCTTC | CAISDFGLDNEQFF
TRBJ2-5 | . | TRBV11-3 | . | TGTGCCAGCAGCTTAGGGGAAGAGACCCAGTACTTC | CASSLGEETQYF
TRBJ2-3 | . | TRBV19 | . | TGTGCCAGTAGTATAGCCCGCGGACTGGAACGAGATACGCAGTATTTT | CASSIARGLERDTQYF